The 5 T cell receptor beta chains in this list originate from one sample, sequenced in a study of blood T cell repertoires in COVID-19. Clones were read by immunoSEQ multiplex PCR, and TCRdb kept only the in-frame ones, dropping some. Among more than 150,000 clones listed, roughly 82% were seen once. The sequenced material came from peripheral blood. The receptors here all came from a woman aged 50 to 60 with acute or convalescent COVID-19.

The chain is built from TRBV6-5 and TRBJ1-2; a possible D gene is TRBD1 (6 bases). Between the trimmed V and J ends, which lost 6 bases and 4 bases, there was a span of 6 bases. Germline loops: CDR1 MNHEY, CDR2 SVGAGI. CDR3 length: 11 amino acids. The CDR3 is CASRTGYGYTF. For the CDR3, the DNA is TGTGCCAGCAGGACAGGCTATGGCTACACCTTC.

V gene TRBV5-6 combines with J gene TRBJ2-7; D may be TRBD1 (6 bases). The germline V and J ends were trimmed by 2 bases and 0 bases, with 12 bases remaining between them. Looked up from germline, CDR1 is SGHDT and CDR2 is YYEEEE. CDR3 size: 15 residues. CDR3 in DNA: TGTGCCAGCAGCTTACAGGGTTTTAGCTCCTACGAGCAGTACTTC. Residues: CASSLQGFSSYEQYF.

The chain carries TRBV28 and TRBJ2-1, with a possible D match to TRBD1 (6 bases). This CDR3 contains 13 residues. V was pared by 5 bases and J by 3 bases, with 8 bases between. CDR1 is MDHEN and CDR2 is SYDVKM in the germline V gene. CDR3 region: CASSGQLYNEQFF. The CDR3 DNA reads as TGTGCCAGCAGTGGACAGCTCTACAATGAGCAGTTCTTC.

The V and J genes are TRBV7-9 and TRBJ2-7; no reliable D call. V was clipped by 5 bases and J by 3 bases, with 5 bases between them. CDR3 size: 11 residues. Germline loops: CDR1 SEHNR, CDR2 FQNEAQ (reference sequence). CDR3 sequence reads: CASSPYYEQYF. The CDR3 DNA reads TGTGCCAGCAGCCCCTACTACGAGCAGTACTTC.

This clone was counted a single time. This chain joins TRBV19 and TRBJ2-3; D might be TRBD2 (6 bases). Trimming left V 6 bases short and J 1 base short, with 8 bases between. The CDR3 consists of 13 residues. CDR1 LNHDA and CDR2 SQIVND come from the germline V gene (reference sequence). The CDR3 region has the DNA TGTGCCAGTAGGACTAGTGGCACAGATACGCAGTATTTT. Protein: CASRTSGTDTQYF.